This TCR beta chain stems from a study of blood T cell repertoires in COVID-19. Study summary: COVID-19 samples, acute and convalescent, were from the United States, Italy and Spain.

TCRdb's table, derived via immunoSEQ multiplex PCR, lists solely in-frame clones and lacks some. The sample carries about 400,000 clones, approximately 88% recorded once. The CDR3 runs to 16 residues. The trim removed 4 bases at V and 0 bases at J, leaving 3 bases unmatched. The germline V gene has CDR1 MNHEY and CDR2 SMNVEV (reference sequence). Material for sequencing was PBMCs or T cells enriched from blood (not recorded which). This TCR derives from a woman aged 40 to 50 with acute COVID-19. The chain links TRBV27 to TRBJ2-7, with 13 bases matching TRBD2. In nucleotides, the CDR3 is TGTGCCAGCAGTTACGGACTAGCGGGGGCCTCCTACGAGCAGTACTTC. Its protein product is CASSYGLAGASYEQYF.